This TCR beta chain was identified in a study of cytomegalovirus exposure and HLA in healthy donors. About this clone itself: The antigen is not known.

Unmatched junction bases numbered 9, after V lost 3 bases and J lost 4 bases. Per germline, CDR1 SGHDT and CDR2 YYEEEE. This CDR3 has 16 amino acids. General study findings and limits: A classifier reportedly called cytomegalovirus status with high sensitivity and specificity.

TCRdb keeps only in-frame clones here, not all; method: immunoSEQ multiplex PCR. The repertoire consists of about 130,000 clones, with 85% to 90% occurring once and the leading ten covering under 8%. The sequence came from a woman in her 30s in good health and CMV-seropositive. V usage is TRBV5-6 and J usage is TRBJ2-3; 9 bases align to TRBD1. The material sequenced was PBMCs. This CDR3 reads CASSYGTGSSSDTQYF. The DNA of the CDR3 is TGTGCCAGCAGCTACGGGACAGGGTCATCATCAGATACGCAGTATTTT.